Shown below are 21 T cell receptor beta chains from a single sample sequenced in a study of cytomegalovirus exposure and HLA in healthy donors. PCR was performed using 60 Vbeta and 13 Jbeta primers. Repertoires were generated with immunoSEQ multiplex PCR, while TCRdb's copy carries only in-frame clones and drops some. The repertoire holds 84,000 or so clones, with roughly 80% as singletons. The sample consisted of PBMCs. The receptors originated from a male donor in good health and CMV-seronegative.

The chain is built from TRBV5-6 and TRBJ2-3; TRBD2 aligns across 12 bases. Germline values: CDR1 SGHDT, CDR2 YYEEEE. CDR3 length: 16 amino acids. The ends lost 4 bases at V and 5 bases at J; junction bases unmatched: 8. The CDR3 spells CASSKRTSGILDTQYF. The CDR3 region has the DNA TGTGCCAGCAGCAAGAGGACTAGCGGGATATTAGATACGCAGTATTTT. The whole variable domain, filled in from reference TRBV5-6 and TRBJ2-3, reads DAGVTQSPTHLIKTRGQQVTLRCSPKSGHDTVSWYQQALGQGPQFIFQYYEEEERQRGNFPDRFSGHQFPNYSSELNVNALLLGDSALYLCASSKRTSGILDTQYFGPGTRLTVL.

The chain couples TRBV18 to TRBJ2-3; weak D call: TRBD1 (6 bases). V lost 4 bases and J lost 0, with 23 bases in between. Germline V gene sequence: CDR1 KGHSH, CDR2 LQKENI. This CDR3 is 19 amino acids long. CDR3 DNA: TGTGCCAGCTCACTTCCCGACCAGGGGAGTCTCTCTAGCACAGATACGCAGTATTTT. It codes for CASSLPDQGSLSSTDTQYF.

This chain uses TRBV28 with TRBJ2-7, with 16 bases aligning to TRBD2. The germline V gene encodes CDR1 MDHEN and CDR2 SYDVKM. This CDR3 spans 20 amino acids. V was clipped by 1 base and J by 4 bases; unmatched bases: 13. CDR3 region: CASSLYLLGLAGGNGYEQYF. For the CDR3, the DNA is TGTGCCAGCAGTTTATACTTGTTGGGACTAGCGGGAGGGAACGGGTACGAGCAGTACTTC.

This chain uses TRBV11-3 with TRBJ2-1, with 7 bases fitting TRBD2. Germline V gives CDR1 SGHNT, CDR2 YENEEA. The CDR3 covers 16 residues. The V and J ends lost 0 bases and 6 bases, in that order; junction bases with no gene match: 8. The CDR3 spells CASSLDWAGRGNEQFF. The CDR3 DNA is TGTGCCAGCAGCTTAGACTGGGCGGGGAGGGGCAATGAGCAGTTCTTC.

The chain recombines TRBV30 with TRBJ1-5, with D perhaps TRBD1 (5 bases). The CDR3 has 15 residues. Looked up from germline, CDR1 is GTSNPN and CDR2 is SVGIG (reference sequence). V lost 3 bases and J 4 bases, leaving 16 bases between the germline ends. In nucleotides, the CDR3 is TGTGCCTGGAGCGACGGGGGTTACCTAAATCAGCCCCAGCATTTT. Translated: CAWSDGGYLNQPQHF.

DNA for the CDR3: TGTGCCAGCAGCTTTTCCAGGGGGCGAGCAGATACGCAGTATTTT. As protein: CASSFSRGRADTQYF. The chain employs TRBV7-2 and TRBJ2-3; 8 bases agree with TRBD1. The CDR3 extends over 15 amino acids. The germline gives CDR1 SGHTA, CDR2 FQGNSA. V was pared by 3 bases and J by 4 bases, with 6 bases of the junction left unmatched.

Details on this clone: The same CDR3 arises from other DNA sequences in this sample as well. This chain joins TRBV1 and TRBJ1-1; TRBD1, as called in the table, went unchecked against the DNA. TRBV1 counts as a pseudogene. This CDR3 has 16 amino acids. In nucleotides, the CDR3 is TGCACCAGCAGCCAAGATCGGAGGACAGAGAACACTGAAGCTTTCTTT. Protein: CTSSQDRRTENTEAFF.

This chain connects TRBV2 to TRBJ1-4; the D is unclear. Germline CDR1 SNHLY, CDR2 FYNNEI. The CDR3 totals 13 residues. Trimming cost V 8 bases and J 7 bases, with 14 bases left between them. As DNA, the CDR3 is TGTGCCAGCGACGCGAACCGGGGTGAAAAACTGTTTTTT. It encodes CASDANRGEKLFF.

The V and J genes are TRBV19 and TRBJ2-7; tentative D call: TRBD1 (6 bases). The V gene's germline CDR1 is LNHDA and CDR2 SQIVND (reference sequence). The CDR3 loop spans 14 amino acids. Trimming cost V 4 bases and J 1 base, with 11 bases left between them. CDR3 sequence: CASSNMQGSYEQYF. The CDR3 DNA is TGTGCCAGTAGTAATATGCAGGGGTCCTACGAGCAGTACTTC.

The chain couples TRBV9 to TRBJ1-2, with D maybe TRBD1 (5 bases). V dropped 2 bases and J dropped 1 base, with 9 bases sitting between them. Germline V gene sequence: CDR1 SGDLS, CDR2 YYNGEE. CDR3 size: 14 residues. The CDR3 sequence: CASSVGGGNYGYTF. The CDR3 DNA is TGTGCCAGCAGCGTTGGGGGGGGTAACTATGGCTACACCTTC.

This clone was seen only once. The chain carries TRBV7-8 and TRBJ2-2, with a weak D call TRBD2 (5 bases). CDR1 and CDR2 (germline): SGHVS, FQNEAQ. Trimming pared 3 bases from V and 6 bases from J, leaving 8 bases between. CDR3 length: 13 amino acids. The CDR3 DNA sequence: TGTGCCAGCAGCTTCAAGAGGGCCGGGGAGCTGTTTTTT. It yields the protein CASSFKRAGELFF.

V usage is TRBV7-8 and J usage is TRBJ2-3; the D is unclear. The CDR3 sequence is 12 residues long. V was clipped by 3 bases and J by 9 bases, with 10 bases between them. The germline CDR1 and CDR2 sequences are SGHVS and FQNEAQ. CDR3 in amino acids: CASSFLAETQYF. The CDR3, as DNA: TGTGCCAGCAGCTTTCTGGCGGAAACGCAGTATTTT.

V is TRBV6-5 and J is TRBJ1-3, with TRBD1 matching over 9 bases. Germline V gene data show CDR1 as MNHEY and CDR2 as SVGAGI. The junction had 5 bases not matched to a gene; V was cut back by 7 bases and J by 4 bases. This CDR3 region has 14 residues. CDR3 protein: CASMRTGDGNTIYF. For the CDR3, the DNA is TGTGCCAGCATGAGGACAGGGGACGGAAACACCATATATTTT.

CDR3 residues: CASSRGGLGNTEAFF. As DNA, the CDR3 is TGTGCCAGCAGCCGAGGGGGATTAGGAAACACTGAAGCTTTCTTT. V gene TRBV6-5 combines with J gene TRBJ1-1; D possibly corresponds to TRBD1 (6 bases). The V end lost 6 bases, the J end lost 2 bases, and 16 bases lay between the germline ends. The CDR3 loop spans 15 amino acids. CDR1 is MNHEY and CDR2 is SVGAGI in the germline V gene.

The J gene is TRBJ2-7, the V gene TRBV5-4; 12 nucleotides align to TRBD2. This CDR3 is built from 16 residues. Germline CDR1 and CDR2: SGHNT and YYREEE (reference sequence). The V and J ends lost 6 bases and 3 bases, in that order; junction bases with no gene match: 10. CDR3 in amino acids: CASTKKLAGGSYEQYF. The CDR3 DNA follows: TGTGCCAGCACCAAAAAACTAGCGGGAGGAAGCTACGAGCAGTACTTC.

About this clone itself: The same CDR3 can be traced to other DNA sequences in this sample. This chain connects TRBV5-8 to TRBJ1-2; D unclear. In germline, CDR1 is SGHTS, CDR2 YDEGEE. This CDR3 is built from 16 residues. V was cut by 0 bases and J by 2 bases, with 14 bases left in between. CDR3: CASSLGSVGENYGYTF. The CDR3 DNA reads TGTGCCAGCAGCTTGGGATCGGTTGGAGAGAACTATGGCTACACCTTC.

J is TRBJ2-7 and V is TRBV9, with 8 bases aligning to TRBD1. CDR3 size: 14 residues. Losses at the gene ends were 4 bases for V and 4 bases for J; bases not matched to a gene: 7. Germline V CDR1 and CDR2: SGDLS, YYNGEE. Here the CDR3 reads CASSLQGAGYEQYF. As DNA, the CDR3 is TGTGCCAGCAGCTTGCAGGGGGCGGGATACGAGCAGTACTTC. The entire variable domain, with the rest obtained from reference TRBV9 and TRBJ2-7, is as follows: DSGVTQTPKHLITATGQRVTLRCSPRSGDLSVYWYQQSLDQGLQFLIQYYNGEERAKGNILERFSAQQFPDLHSELNLSSLELGDSALYFCASSLQGAGYEQYFGPGTRLTVT.

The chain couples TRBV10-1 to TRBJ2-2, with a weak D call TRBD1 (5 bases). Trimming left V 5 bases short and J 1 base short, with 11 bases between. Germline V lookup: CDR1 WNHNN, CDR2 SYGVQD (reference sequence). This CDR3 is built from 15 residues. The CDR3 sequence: CASSSYQGNTGELFF. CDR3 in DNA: TGCGCCAGCAGTTCGTACCAGGGGAACACCGGGGAGCTGTTTTTT.

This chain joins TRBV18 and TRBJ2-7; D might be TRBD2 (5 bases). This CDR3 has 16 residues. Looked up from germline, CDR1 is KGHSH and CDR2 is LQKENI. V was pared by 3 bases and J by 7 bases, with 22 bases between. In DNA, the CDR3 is TGTGCCAGCTCACCTGACCCCGGGGAACCCGGTATAGAGCAGTACTTC. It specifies CASSPDPGEPGIEQYF.

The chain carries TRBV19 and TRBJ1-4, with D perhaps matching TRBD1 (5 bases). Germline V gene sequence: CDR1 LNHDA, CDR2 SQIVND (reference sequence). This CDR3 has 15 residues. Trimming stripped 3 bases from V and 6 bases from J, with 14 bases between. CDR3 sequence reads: CASSIGTGDDEKLFF. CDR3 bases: TGTGCCAGTAGTATCGGGACGGGAGATGATGAAAAACTGTTTTTT. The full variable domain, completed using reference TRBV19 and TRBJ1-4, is DGGITQSPKYLFRKEGQNVTLSCEQNLNHDAMYWYRQDPGQGLRLIYYSQIVNDFQKGDIAEGYSVSREKKESFPLTVTSAQKNPTAFYLCASSIGTGDDEKLFFGSGTQLSVL.

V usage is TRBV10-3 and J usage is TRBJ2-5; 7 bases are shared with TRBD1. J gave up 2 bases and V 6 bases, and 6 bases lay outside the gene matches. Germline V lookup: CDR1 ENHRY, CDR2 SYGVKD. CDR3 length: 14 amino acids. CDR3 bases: TGTGCCATCAGCCCCAGGGACAGACAAGAGACCCAGTACTTC. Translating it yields CAISPRDRQETQYF.